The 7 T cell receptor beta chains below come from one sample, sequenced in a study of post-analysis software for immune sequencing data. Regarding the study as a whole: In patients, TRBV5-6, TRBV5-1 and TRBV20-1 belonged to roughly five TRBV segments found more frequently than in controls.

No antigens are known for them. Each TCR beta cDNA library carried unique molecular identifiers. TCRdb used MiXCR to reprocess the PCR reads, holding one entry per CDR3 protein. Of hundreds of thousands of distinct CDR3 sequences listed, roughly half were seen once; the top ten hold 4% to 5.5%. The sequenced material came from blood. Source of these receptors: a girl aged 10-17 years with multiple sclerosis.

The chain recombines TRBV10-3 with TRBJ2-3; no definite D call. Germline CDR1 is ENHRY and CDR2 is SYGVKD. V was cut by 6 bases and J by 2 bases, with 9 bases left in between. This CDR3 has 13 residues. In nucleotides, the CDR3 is TGTGCCATCAGCTCTAGTGCCACAGATACGCAGTATTTT. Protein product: CAISSSATDTQYF.

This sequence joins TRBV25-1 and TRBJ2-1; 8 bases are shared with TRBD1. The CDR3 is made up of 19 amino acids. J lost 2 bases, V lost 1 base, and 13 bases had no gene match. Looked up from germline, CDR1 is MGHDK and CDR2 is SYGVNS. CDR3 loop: CASSESYASDRETYNEQFF. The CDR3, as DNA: TGTGCCAGCAGTGAATCCTATGCCTCGGACAGGGAAACCTACAATGAGCAGTTCTTC.

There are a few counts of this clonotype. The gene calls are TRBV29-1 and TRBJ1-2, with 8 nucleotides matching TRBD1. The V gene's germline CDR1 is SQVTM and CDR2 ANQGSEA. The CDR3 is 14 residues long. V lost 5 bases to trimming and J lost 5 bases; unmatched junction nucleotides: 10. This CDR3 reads CSVQDRAVEYGYTF. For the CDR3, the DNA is TGCAGCGTTCAGGACAGGGCAGTAGAGTATGGCTACACCTTC.

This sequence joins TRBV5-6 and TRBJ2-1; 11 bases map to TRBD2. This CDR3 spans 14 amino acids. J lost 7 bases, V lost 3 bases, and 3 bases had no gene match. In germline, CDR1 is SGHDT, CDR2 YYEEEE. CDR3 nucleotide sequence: TGTGCCAGCAGCTGGCTAGCGGGGGGAAATGAGCAGTTCTTC. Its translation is CASSWLAGGNEQFF.

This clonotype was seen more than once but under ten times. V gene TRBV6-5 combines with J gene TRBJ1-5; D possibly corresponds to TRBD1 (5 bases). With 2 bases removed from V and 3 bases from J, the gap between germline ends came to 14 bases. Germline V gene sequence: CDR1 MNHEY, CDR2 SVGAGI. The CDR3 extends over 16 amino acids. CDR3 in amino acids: CASSYQYGGSNQPQHF. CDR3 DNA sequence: TGTGCCAGCAGTTACCAGTATGGGGGTTCCAATCAGCCCCAGCATTTT.

The CDR3 here is CSANDITGRDYEQYF. Here the CDR3 DNA reads TGCAGTGCTAACGATATCACAGGGAGGGACTACGAGCAGTACTTC. The chain has TRBV20-1 and TRBJ2-4, with a tentative D call TRBD2 (7 bases). The J call could be wrong; TRBJ2-7 is a better fit for the DNA end. This CDR3 has 15 residues. CDR1 and CDR2 from the germline V gene are DFQATT and SNEGSKA (reference sequence).

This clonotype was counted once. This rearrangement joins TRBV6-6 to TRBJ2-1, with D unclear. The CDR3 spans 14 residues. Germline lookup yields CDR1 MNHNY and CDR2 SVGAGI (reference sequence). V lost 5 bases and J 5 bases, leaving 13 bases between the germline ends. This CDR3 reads CASSPLADHNEQFF. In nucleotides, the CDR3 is TGTGCCAGCAGTCCCCTGGCAGACCACAATGAGCAGTTCTTC.